Described below is a single T cell receptor (beta chain) sequence and its context. What it binds is unknown. Researchers ran the PCR with 60 Vbeta and 13 Jbeta primers. Assay used: immunoSEQ multiplex PCR; TCRdb lists only in-frame clones, some missing. This sample has roughly 200,000 clones, with about an eighth found just once. As for the donors, each was a healthy bone marrow donor. The sample comes from a study of cytomegalovirus exposure and HLA in healthy donors. Whole-study context: Inside one of the first data releases sat 80 million to 95 million unique TCRs taken from HLA-typed donors.

Trimming shortened V by 8 bases and J by 6 bases, and 16 bases separated the two germline ends. This CDR3 is 13 amino acids long. Study conclusions and caveats: Within an earlier analysis, most TCR beta V segments proved productive either about 90% or about 30% of the time.

The rearrangement uses TRBV23-1 and TRBJ1-2; D may be TRBD1 (5 bases). TRBV23-1 is noted as an ORF with a role that remains uncertain. The receptor comes from a man aged 50-59 years in good health and CMV-seropositive. The sample comprised PBMCs. This CDR3 reads CASLAQGGHGYTF. CDR3 DNA sequence: TGCGCCAGCTTAGCCCAGGGAGGGCATGGCTACACCTTC.